This T cell receptor (beta chain) is from a study of chemoradiotherapy in HPV16-positive cancers. Study in general: Candidate HPV-specific T-cell clones and common TCR motifs came from functional assays in two HPV16-positive patients. Study-level results: Candidate HPV-specific clones and E7-related TCR motifs grew in tumor during treatment.

Clones were sequenced by immunoSEQ multiplex PCR, and TCRdb holds only the in-frame ones, with some missing. The table lists fewer than 250 clones, roughly 81% of them singletons, with roughly 9.6% in the top ten. A remark on this clone: Its antigen remains unknown.

The V end was cut by 10 bases, the J end by 6 bases, with 18 bases between. This CDR3 spans 13 amino acids. The germline V gene encodes CDR1 MGHDK and CDR2 SYGVNS. Repeated repertoire sampling spanned the course of chemoradiotherapy. This chain uses TRBV25-1 with TRBJ1-1; tentatively, D is TRBD1 (6 bases). The source is a human donor with HPV-associated anogenital cancer. The input for sequencing was tumor tissue, taken from a patient who underwent chemoradiotherapy. The CDR3 spells CATREGVWAEAFF. The CDR3 region has the DNA TGTGCCACCCGGGAGGGGGTTTGGGCTGAAGCTTTCTTT.